The following is a TCR beta chain sequence with its context. The age range of participants was 18 to 89 years, with residence in some 25 US areas. Measured with immunoSEQ multiplex PCR; TCRdb has only the in-frame clones, and not every one. The data contain about 400,000 clones, around nine tenths of them singletons. The data stem from a study of blood T cell repertoires in COVID-19. Study context: COVID-19 samples collected from the United States, Italy and Spain covered acute and convalescent phases.

J gave up 0 bases and V 5 bases, and 2 bases lay outside the gene matches. The CDR3 extends over 15 amino acids. Looked up from germline, CDR1 is SGHTA and CDR2 is FQGNSA. This chain links TRBV7-2 with TRBJ1-3; 9 bases are shared with TRBD1. The source is a woman between 25 and 40 years old with acute COVID-19. The specimen sequenced was PBMCs or T cells enriched from blood (not recorded which). Here the CDR3 DNA reads TGTGCCAGCAGCCGGGGACAGGGCTCTGGAAACACCATATATTTT. Encoded protein: CASSRGQGSGNTIYF.